Listed below are T cell receptor beta chains from one sample, sequenced in a study of identical twins. TCRdb redid the calling of the 5' RACE reads with MiXCR, one entry per CDR3 protein. The sample has 240,000 or so distinct CDR3 sequences; roughly 10% are singletons. The source material was memory T cells sorted from blood. The receptors derive from a man in his fifties in good health. The conserved cysteine and the conserved F or W are not part of the CDR3 here.

J gene: TRBJ1-5; V gene: TRBV7-2; CDR3 protein: ASSPRTGPQH
J gene: TRBJ1-2; V gene: TRBV11-2; CDR3 protein: ASSPAGGSGYT
J gene: TRBJ1-1; V gene: TRBV4-3; CDR3 protein: ASSVGQANTEAF
J gene: TRBJ2-7; V gene: TRBV28; CDR3 protein: ASRHNRGGWEQY
J gene: TRBJ2-7; V gene: TRBV10-3; CDR3 protein: AINTRQGDEQY
J gene: TRBJ2-7; V gene: TRBV6-5; CDR3 protein: ASSYRSPSSAGGSYEQY
J gene: TRBJ2-3; V gene: TRBV11-2; CDR3 protein: ASSLGVGFGSTDTQY
J gene: TRBJ2-7; V gene: TRBV28; CDR3 protein: ASRTRTGPIYEQY
J gene: TRBJ1-2; V gene: TRBV4-2; CDR3 protein: ASSQGDRGQYT
J gene: TRBJ2-1; V gene: TRBV12-3/TRBV12-4; CDR3 protein: ASSLSSGPYNEQF
J gene: TRBJ2-1; V gene: TRBV4-3; CDR3 protein: ASSQDSDYSNEQF
J gene: TRBJ2-7; V gene: TRBV5-1; CDR3 protein: ASSLISGSQTYEQY
J gene: TRBJ1-5; V gene: TRBV15; CDR3 protein: ATSRDLRGQGAHSNQPQH
J gene: TRBJ2-7; V gene: TRBV30; CDR3 protein: AWSVGRLNYEQY
J gene: TRBJ1-6; V gene: TRBV4-2; CDR3 protein: ASSQDETGMAYNSPLH
J gene: TRBJ1-1; V gene: TRBV28; CDR3 protein: ASSFITFAKSTEAF
J gene: TRBJ2-7; V gene: TRBV2; CDR3 protein: ASSEGPGIYEQY
J gene: TRBJ2-2; V gene: TRBV18; CDR3 protein: ASSEGLADLTGELF
J gene: TRBJ1-3; V gene: TRBV6-1; CDR3 protein: ASSPGQGSGNTIY
J gene: TRBJ1-2; V gene: TRBV6-5; CDR3 protein: ASSYTRGPFYGYT
J gene: TRBJ2-7; V gene: TRBV7-2; CDR3 protein: VSSVSYEQY
J gene: TRBJ1-1; V gene: TRBV25-1; CDR3 protein: ASSSGGMNTEAF
J gene: TRBJ2-4; V gene: TRBV6-2/TRBV6-3; CDR3 protein: ASSYSAAKNIQY
J gene: TRBJ1-6; V gene: TRBV11-2; CDR3 protein: ASSLGGYHSPLH
J gene: TRBJ2-2; V gene: TRBV9; CDR3 protein: ASSVSANTGELF
J gene: TRBJ2-7; V gene: TRBV5-1; CDR3 protein: AGSLDLQGPYEQY
J gene: TRBJ1-1; V gene: TRBV20-1; CDR3 protein: SAKDIRLMNTEAF
J gene: TRBJ1-1; V gene: TRBV12-3/TRBV12-4; CDR3 protein: ASSFAARNTEAF
J gene: TRBJ2-3; V gene: TRBV10-3; CDR3 protein: AISDKLLAGSTDTQY
J gene: TRBJ1-2; V gene: TRBV20-1; CDR3 protein: SAIAPFGVRDTNYGYT
J gene: TRBJ2-1; V gene: TRBV20-1; CDR3 protein: SVPTSGYGWQF
J gene: TRBJ2-4; V gene: TRBV3-1; CDR3 protein: ASSQRSSGIQY
J gene: TRBJ1-1; V gene: TRBV12-3/TRBV12-4; CDR3 protein: ASSLVGTGAAEAF
J gene: TRBJ2-2; V gene: TRBV6-1; CDR3 protein: ASRPGTGGAGNTGELF
J gene: TRBJ1-5; V gene: TRBV28; CDR3 protein: ASSLGRRGNQPQH
J gene: TRBJ2-7; V gene: TRBV7-2; CDR3 protein: ASSLARGGRTYSYEQY
J gene: TRBJ2-3; V gene: TRBV24-1; CDR3 protein: ATSEAGADTQY
J gene: TRBJ1-2; V gene: TRBV20-1; CDR3 protein: SASFLGGTHT